This entry concerns a single T cell receptor beta chain. This record comes from a study of CD8 T cells in Susac syndrome. The RNA, about 0.5 to 1 ug, was put through reverse transcription using random hexamers. Amplification of TCR beta CDR3 by immunoSEQ multiplex PCR spanned 54 Vbeta and 13 Jbeta. TCRdb reanalysed the immunoSEQ multiplex PCR reads using MiXCR and keeps one entry per CDR3 protein. The table has 200,000 to 250,000 distinct CDR3 sequences, roughly 95% seen once. Blood CD8+ and CD4+ T cells underwent high-throughput TCR beta sequencing. Negative isolation was used for CD8+ and CD4+ T cells, and FACS enrichment was applied to TEMRA cells. The CDR3 contains 13 residues. Germline CDR1 reads MNHEY; CDR2 reads SMNVEV (reference sequence). V dropped 6 bases and J dropped 3 bases, with 11 bases sitting between them.

The chain uses TRBV27 and TRBJ1-1; possibly TRBD1 for D (6 bases). The origin of this receptor is a human donor with multiple sclerosis. What was sequenced was CD4+ T cells from PBMCs. The CDR3: CASREGGDTEAFF. The CDR3 DNA is TGTGCCAGCAGGGAGGGGGGGGACACTGAAGCTTTCTTT.